The 15 T cell receptor beta chains given below trace back to one sample, sequenced in a study of T cell changes during pregnancy in multiple sclerosis. Clones were read by immunoSEQ multiplex PCR, and TCRdb kept only the in-frame ones, dropping some. There are roughly 80,000 clones in the sample; about 92% occur only once, and about 2.5% lies in the top ten. The sample here was peripheral blood, taken before pregnancy. Source of these receptors: a female donor with multiple sclerosis, enrolled in a pregnancy study.

The rearrangement links TRBV6-1 to TRBJ2-2; perhaps TRBD2 as D (6 bases). CDR1 and CDR2 (germline): MNHNS, SASEGT. The length of the CDR3 is 13 residues. The V end was cut by 7 bases, the J end by 9 bases, with 15 bases between. In DNA form, the CDR3 reads TGTGCCAGCAATGACGGGACTGGGAGGGAGCTGTTTTTT. Translated, it gives CASNDGTGRELFF.

This clone was observed a single time. V gene TRBV5-4 combines with J gene TRBJ2-7; tentatively, D is TRBD1 (5 bases). The V and J ends lost 6 bases and 2 bases respectively, with 12 bases between them. This CDR3 comprises 13 residues. The germline CDR1 and CDR2 sequences are SGHNT and YYREEE (reference sequence). The CDR3 coding sequence is TGTGCCAGCAATAATGGGGCAGCCTACGAGCAGTACTTC. Its translation is CASNNGAAYEQYF.

The J gene is TRBJ2-2, the V gene TRBV2; 9 bases fit TRBD2. This CDR3 has 15 amino acids. Germline V gene lookup returns CDR1 SNHLY and CDR2 FYNNEI. The trim removed 8 bases at V and 4 bases at J, leaving 8 bases unmatched. Here the CDR3 DNA reads TGTGCCAGCGTAGAAACAGCGGGAGGCACCGGGGAGCTGTTTTTT. This translates into CASVETAGGTGELFF.

The chain recombines TRBV5-1 with TRBJ2-1; TRBD2 agrees at 7 bases. After removal of 1 base from V and 4 bases from J, the junction contained 5 bases not matched to a gene. The CDR3 sequence is 15 residues long. CDR1 is SGHRS, CDR2 YFSETQ, per germline. The chain's CDR3 is CASSLTSDRYNEQFF. The CDR3, as DNA: TGCGCCAGCAGCTTGACTAGCGATCGATACAATGAGCAGTTCTTC.

The chain is built from TRBV2 and TRBJ2-7; TRBD2 aligns across 13 bases. With 2 bases clipped from V and 4 bases from J, the junction kept 2 bases outside the gene matches. The CDR3 extends over 15 amino acids. Germline CDR1 SNHLY, CDR2 FYNNEI. In nucleotides, the CDR3 is TGTGCCAGCAGTGAAATGACTAGCGGGAGGTACGAGCAGTACTTC. Its translation: CASSEMTSGRYEQYF.

The chain combines TRBV6-5 with TRBJ1-2; possible D gene TRBD1, 6 bases. Germline CDR1 and CDR2: MNHEY and SVGAGI. CDR3 length: 13 residues. Trimming left V 4 bases short and J 7 bases short, with 13 bases between. This CDR3 reads CASSSGQSAGYTF. The CDR3 region has the DNA TGTGCCAGCAGTTCCGGACAGTCGGCTGGCTACACCTTC.

CDR3 sequence reads: CASSVDSGNQPQHF. The CDR3 DNA follows: TGTGCCAGCAGTGTGGATAGCGGCAATCAGCCCCAGCATTTT. The chain has TRBV6-4 and TRBJ1-5, with D unresolved. The germline CDR1 and CDR2 sequences are MRHNA and SNTAGT. The V and J ends lost 4 bases and 2 bases respectively, with 9 bases between them. The CDR3 sequence is 14 residues long.

This chain joins TRBV30 and TRBJ2-3; 7 nucleotides agree with TRBD1. The germline gives CDR1 GTSNPN, CDR2 SVGIG (reference sequence). The CDR3 consists of 14 residues. J lost 0 bases, V lost 5 bases, and 5 bases had no gene match. CDR3 loop: CAWLTGISTDTQYF. CDR3 DNA sequence: TGTGCCTGGTTGACAGGGATTAGCACAGATACGCAGTATTTT. Together with reference TRBV30 and TRBJ2-3, the CDR3 gives the full variable domain: SQTIHQWPATLVQPVGSPLSLECTVEGTSNPNLYWYRQAAGRGLQLLFYSVGIGQISSEVPQNLSASRPQDRQFILSSKKLLLSDSGFYLCAWLTGISTDTQYFGPGTRLTVL.

The CDR3 loop is CSVESRQAANYGYTF. In nucleotides, the CDR3 is TGCAGCGTTGAATCCCGACAGGCAGCTAACTATGGCTACACCTTC. This chain uses TRBV29-1 with TRBJ1-2; D might be TRBD1 (6 bases). Germline loops: CDR1 SQVTM, CDR2 ANQGSEA. CDR3 length: 15 amino acids. V dropped 2 bases and J dropped 0 bases, with 13 bases sitting between them.

J is TRBJ1-2 and V is TRBV15; weak D call: TRBD1 (5 bases). V gave up 0 bases and J gave up 7 bases, with 18 bases separating them. The CDR3 totals 16 residues. Germline V gene data show CDR1 as LNHNV and CDR2 as YYDKDF (reference sequence). DNA for the CDR3: TGTGCCACCAGCAGAGATCGTCGGCACGGGGGGGGTGGCTACACCTTC. Translating it yields CATSRDRRHGGGGYTF.

This chain links TRBV11-3 with TRBJ2-1; no definite D call. Trimming removed 0 bases at V and 5 bases at J, with 5 bases between. Germline-derived CDR1 and CDR2 are SGHNT and YENEEA. CDR3 length: 13 residues. In DNA form, the CDR3 reads TGTGCCAGCAGCTTAGAACTCGACAATGAGCAGTTCTTC. This gives the protein CASSLELDNEQFF.

This clone was detected once. This sequence joins TRBV18 and TRBJ2-1; unclear D gene. V shed 0 bases and J shed 0 bases, with 9 bases lying between them. CDR3 size: 16 residues. Per the germline V gene, CDR1 is KGHSH and CDR2 is LQKENI. CDR3 DNA: TGTGCCAGCTCACCACCCCCCCCGAGCTCCTACAATGAGCAGTTCTTC. It encodes CASSPPPPSSYNEQFF.

This clone has just one count. V gene TRBV4-3 combines with J gene TRBJ2-4; 9 nucleotides match TRBD1. V shed 0 bases and J 6 bases; nucleotides not matched to a gene: 9. Germline loops: CDR1 LGHNA, CDR2 YSLEER. The CDR3 is 17 residues long. The CDR3 region has the DNA TGCGCCAGCAGCCAAGAGCCCCCGGGACAGGGTGGAAACATTCAGTACTTC. Encoded protein: CASSQEPPGQGGNIQYF.

This clone occurred a few times. This chain joins TRBV30 and TRBJ1-5; tentatively, D is TRBD1 (6 bases). The length of the CDR3 is 15 residues. Trimming left V 0 bases short and J 0 bases short, with 9 bases between. Germline CDR1 and CDR2: GTSNPN and SVGIG (reference sequence). This CDR3 is CAWSVQGNSNQPQHF. The DNA for the CDR3 is TGTGCCTGGAGTGTACAGGGAAATAGCAATCAGCCCCAGCATTTT.

The chain employs TRBV5-4 and TRBJ2-2, with D unclear. The CDR3 runs 14 residues. The ends were cut back, 4 bases at V and 3 bases at J, with 10 bases in the middle. The germline V gene has CDR1 SGHNT and CDR2 YYREEE (reference sequence). The CDR3 DNA reads as TGTGCCAGCAGCCCCGGGTTATACACCGGGGAGCTGTTTTTT. As protein: CASSPGLYTGELFF.